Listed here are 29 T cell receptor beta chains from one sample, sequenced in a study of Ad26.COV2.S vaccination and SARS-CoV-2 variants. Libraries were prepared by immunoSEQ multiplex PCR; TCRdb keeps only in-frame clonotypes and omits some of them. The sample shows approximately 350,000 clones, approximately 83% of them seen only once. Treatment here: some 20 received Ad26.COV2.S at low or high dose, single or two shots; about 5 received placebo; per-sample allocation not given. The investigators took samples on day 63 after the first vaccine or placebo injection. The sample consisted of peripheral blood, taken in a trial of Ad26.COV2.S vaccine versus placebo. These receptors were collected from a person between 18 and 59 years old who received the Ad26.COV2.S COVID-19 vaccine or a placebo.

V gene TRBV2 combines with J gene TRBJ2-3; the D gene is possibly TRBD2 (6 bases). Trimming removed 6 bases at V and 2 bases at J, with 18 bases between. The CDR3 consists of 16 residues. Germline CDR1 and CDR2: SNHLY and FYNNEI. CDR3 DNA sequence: TGTGCCAGCAGAGGCCTGGAGGCGGGGATCACAGATACGCAGTATTTT. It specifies CASRGLEAGITDTQYF.

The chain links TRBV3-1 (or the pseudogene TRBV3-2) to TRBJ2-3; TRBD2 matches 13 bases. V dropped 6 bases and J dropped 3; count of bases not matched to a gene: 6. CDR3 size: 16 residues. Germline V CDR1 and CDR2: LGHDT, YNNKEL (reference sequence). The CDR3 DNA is TGTGCCAGCAGGCGGACTAGCGGGGGATCGACAGATACGCAGTATTTT. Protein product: CASRRTSGGSTDTQYF.

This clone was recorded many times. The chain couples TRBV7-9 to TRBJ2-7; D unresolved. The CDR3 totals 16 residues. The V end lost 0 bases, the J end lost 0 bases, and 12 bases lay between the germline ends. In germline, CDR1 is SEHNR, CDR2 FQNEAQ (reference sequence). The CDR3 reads CASSLAPNGRSYEQYF. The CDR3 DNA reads TGTGCCAGCAGCTTAGCGCCTAACGGACGCTCCTACGAGCAGTACTTC.

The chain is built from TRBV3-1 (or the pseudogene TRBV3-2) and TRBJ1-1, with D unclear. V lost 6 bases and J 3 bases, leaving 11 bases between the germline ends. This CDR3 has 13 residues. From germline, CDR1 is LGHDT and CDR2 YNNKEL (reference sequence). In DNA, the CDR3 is TGTGCCAGCAGTTCCTCCGGGTACACTGAAGCTTTCTTT. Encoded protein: CASSSSGYTEAFF.

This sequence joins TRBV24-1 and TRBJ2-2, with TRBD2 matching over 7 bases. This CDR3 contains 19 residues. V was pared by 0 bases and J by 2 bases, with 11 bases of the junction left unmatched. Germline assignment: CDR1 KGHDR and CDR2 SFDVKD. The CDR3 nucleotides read TGTGCCACCAGTGATTTGCGGCTTTCTAGCGGATTTAACACCGGGGAGCTGTTTTTT. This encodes CATSDLRLSSGFNTGELFF.

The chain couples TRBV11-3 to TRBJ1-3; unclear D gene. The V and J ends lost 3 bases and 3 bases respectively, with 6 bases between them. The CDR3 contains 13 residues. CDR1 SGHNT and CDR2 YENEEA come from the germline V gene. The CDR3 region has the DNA TGTGCCAGCAGCTTTGGCGGTGGAAACACCATATATTTT. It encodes CASSFGGGNTIYF.

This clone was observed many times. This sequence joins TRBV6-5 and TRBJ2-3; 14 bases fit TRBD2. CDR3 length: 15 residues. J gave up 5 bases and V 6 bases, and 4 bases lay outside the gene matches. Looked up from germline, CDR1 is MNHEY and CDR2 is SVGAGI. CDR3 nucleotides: TGTGCCAGCAGGACCGGACTAGCGGGGGGAGATACGCAGTATTTT. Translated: CASRTGLAGGDTQYF.

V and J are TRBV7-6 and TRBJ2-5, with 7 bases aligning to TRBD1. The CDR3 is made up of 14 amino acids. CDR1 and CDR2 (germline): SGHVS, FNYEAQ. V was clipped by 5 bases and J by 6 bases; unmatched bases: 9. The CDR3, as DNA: TGTGCCAGCAGCCTTTTGACAGGGCAGCAGACCCAGTACTTC. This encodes CASSLLTGQQTQYF. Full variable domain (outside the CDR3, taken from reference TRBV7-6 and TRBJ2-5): GAGVSQSPRYKVTKRGQDVALRCDPISGHVSLYWYRQALGQGPEFLTYFNYEAQQDKSGLPNDRFSAERPEGSISTLTIQRTEQRDSAMYRCASSLLTGQQTQYFGPGTRLLVL.

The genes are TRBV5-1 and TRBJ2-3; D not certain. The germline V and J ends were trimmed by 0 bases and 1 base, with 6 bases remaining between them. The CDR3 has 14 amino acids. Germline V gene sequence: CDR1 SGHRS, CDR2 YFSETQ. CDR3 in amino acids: CASSLERGTDTQYF. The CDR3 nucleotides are TGCGCCAGCAGCTTGGAGCGTGGCACAGATACGCAGTATTTT. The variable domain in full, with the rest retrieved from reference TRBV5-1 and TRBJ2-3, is KAGVTQTPRYLIKTRGQQVTLSCSPISGHRSVSWYQQTPGQGLQFLFEYFSETQRNKGNFPGRFSGRQFSNSRSEMNVSTLELGDSALYLCASSLERGTDTQYFGPGTRLTVL.

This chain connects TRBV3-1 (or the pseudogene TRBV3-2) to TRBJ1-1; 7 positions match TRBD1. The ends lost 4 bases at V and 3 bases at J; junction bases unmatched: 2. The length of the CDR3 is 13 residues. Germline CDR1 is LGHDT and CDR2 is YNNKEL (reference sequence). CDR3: CASSRGQDTEAFF. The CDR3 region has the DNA TGTGCCAGCAGCCGCGGACAGGACACTGAAGCTTTCTTT.

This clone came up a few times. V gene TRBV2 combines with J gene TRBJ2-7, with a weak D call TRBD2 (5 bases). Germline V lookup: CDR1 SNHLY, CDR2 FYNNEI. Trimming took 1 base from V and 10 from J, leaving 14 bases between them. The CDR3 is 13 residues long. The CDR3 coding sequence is TGTGCCAGCAGTGAAGTTTCCCAGGACTCCCAGTACTTC. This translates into CASSEVSQDSQYF.

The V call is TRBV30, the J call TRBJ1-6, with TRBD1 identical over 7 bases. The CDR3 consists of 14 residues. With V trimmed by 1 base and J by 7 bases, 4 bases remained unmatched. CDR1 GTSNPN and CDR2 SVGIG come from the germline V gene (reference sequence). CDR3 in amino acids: CAWSDRGKNSPLHF. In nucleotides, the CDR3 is TGTGCCTGGAGTGACAGGGGAAAAAATTCACCCCTCCACTTT.

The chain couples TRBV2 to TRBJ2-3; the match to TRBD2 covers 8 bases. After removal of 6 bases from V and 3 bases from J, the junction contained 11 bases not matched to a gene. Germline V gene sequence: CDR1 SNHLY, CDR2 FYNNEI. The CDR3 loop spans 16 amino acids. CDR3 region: CASRAGGAGETDTQYF. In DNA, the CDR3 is TGTGCCAGCAGGGCCGGGGGAGCGGGAGAGACAGATACGCAGTATTTT.

The CDR3 region is CASSIGGVGYTF. Written as DNA, the CDR3 is TGTGCCAGTAGTATCGGAGGGGTAGGCTACACCTTC. This rearrangement joins TRBV19 to TRBJ1-2; possibly TRBD1 for D (5 bases). The V end was cut by 3 bases, the J end by 8 bases, with 10 bases between. This CDR3 spans 12 amino acids. Germline V lookup: CDR1 LNHDA, CDR2 SQIVND (reference sequence).

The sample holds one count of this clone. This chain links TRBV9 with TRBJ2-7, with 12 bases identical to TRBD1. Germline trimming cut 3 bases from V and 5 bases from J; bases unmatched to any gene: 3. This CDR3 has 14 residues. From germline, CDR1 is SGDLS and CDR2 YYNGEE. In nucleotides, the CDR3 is TGTGCCAGCAGCGGGGACAGGGGGCACGACGAGCAGTACTTC. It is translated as CASSGDRGHDEQYF.

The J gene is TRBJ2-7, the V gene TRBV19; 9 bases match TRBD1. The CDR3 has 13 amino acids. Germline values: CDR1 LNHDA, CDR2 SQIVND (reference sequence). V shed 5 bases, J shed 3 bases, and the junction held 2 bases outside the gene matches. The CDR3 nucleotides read TGTGCCAGTAGTTTGGACAGGGGCTACGAGCAGTACTTC. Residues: CASSLDRGYEQYF.

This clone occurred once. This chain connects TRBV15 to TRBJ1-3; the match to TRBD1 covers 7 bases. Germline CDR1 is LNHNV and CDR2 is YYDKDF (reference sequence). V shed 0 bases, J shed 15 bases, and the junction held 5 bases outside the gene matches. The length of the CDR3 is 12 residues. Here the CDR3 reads CATSRDRGQEYF. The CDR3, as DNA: TGTGCCACCAGCAGAGATCGCGGACAGGAATATTTT.

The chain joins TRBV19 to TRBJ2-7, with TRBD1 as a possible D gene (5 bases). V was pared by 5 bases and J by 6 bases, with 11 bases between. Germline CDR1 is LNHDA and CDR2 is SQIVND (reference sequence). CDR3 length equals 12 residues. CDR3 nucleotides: TGTGCCAGTAGTCTCGGACAAGGCGAGCAGTACTTC. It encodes CASSLGQGEQYF.

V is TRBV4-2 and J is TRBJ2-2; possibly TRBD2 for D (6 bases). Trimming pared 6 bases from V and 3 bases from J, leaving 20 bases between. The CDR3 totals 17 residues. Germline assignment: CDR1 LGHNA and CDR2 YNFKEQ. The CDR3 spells CASRRGARGGYTGELFF. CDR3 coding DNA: TGTGCCAGCAGAAGGGGAGCGAGGGGAGGTTACACCGGGGAGCTGTTTTTT.

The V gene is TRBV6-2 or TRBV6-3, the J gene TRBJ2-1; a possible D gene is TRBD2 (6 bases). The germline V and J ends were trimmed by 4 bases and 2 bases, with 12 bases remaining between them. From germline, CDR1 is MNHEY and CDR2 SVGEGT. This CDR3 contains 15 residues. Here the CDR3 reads CASSFSGTPYNEQFF. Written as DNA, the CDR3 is TGTGCCAGCAGTTTTAGCGGTACCCCCTACAATGAGCAGTTCTTC.

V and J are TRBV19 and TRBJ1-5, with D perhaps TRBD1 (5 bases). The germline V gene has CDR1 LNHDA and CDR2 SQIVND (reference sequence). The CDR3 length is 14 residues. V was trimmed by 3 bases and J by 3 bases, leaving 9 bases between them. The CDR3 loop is CASSITGTNQPQHF. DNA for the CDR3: TGTGCCAGTAGTATTACCGGGACCAATCAGCCCCAGCATTTT.

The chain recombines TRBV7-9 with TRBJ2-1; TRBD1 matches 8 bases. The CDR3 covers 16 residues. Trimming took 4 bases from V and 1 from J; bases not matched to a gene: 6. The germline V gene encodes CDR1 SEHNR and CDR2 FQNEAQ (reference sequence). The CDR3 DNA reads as TGTGCCAGCAGCTCAGAGACAGGGGATTCCTACAATGAGCAGTTCTTC. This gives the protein CASSSETGDSYNEQFF.

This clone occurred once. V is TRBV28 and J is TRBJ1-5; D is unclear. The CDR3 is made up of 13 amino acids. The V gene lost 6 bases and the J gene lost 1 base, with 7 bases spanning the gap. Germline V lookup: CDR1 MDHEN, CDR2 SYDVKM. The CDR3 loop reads CASRRVSNQPQHF. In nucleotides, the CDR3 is TGTGCCAGCAGGAGGGTAAGCAATCAGCCCCAGCATTTT.

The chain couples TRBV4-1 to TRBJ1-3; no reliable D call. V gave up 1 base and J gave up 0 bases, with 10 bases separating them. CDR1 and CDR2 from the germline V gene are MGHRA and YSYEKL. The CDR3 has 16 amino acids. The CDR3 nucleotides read TGCGCCAGCAGCCAAGTGCACAGCCCCTCTGGAAACACCATATATTTT. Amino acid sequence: CASSQVHSPSGNTIYF.

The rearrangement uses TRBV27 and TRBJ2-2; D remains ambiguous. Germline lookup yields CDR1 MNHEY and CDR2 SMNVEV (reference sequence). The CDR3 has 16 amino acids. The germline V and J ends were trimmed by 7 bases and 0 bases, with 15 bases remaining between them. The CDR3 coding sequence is TGTGCCAGCACTTCGGACCAGCGATCGAACACCGGGGAGCTGTTTTTT. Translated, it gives CASTSDQRSNTGELFF.

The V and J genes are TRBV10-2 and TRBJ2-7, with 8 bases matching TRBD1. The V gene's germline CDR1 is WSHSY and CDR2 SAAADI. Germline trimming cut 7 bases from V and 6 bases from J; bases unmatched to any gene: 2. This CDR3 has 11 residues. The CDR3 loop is CASTRGREQYF. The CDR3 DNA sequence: TGCGCCAGCACCAGGGGGCGCGAGCAGTACTTC.

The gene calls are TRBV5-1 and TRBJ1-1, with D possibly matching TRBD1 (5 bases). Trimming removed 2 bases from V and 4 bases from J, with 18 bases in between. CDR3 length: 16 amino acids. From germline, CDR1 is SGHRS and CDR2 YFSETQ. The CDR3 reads CASSFGYGGHITEAFF. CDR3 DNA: TGCGCCAGCAGCTTCGGTTATGGGGGTCATATCACTGAAGCTTTCTTT.

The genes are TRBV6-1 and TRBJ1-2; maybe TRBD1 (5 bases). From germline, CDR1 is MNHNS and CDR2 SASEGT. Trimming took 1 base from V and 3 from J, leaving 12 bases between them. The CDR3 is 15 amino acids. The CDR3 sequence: CASSEGGGRDYGYTF. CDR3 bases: TGTGCCAGCAGTGAAGGGGGGGGAAGGGACTATGGCTACACCTTC.

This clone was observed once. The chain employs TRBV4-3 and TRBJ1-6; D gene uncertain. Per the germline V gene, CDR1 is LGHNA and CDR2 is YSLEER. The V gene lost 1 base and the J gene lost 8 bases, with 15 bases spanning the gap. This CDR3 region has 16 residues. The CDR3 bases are TGCGCCAGCAGCCAAGTGGTGGTGATAGTTGATTCACCCCTCCACTTT. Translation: CASSQVVVIVDSPLHF.